This passage covers 14 T cell receptor beta chains from one sample sequenced in a study of blood T cell repertoires in COVID-19 (dated by TCRdb to 2018 to 2021). The protocol used for the library was the immunoSEQ multiplex PCR assay. The immuneACCESS repertoire file appears here via TCRdb, limited to in-frame rearrangements. These files lack a portion of the clones; in checked studies, under half of the deficit traces to unresolved V genes, and the cause of the others is not known. The sample has about 400,000 clones on record, about 90% of them singletons. The top ten hold about 1.2% of the sample. The sample was peripheral blood. These receptor sequences come from a middle-aged man with acute or convalescent COVID-19.

V gene TRBV10-3 combines with J gene TRBJ2-7, with 13 bases aligning to TRBD2. The CDR3 totals 17 residues. Trimming took 2 bases from V and 0 from J; bases not matched to a gene: 4. Germline V gene lookup returns CDR1 ENHRY and CDR2 SYGVKD. For the CDR3, the DNA is TGTGCCATCAGTGAGCCGGGGACTAGCGGGGTCTCCTACGAGCAGTACTTC. Translation gives CAISEPGTSGVSYEQYF.

The chain joins TRBV19 to TRBJ1-5; no firm D call. CDR1 is LNHDA, CDR2 SQIVND, per germline (reference sequence). The CDR3 is 15 residues long. The V gene lost 4 bases and the J gene lost 7 bases, with 17 bases spanning the gap. This chain's CDR3 is CASSTPGVSSQPQHF. The CDR3 DNA reads TGTGCCAGTAGTACCCCGGGAGTCAGCAGCCAGCCCCAGCATTTT.

As DNA, the CDR3 is TGTGCCAGCAGCCGGACAGGGCTTTATCAGCCCCAGCATTTT. This encodes CASSRTGLYQPQHF. The chain links TRBV6-2 or TRBV6-3 to TRBJ1-5; 8 bases are a match to TRBD1. The CDR3 loop spans 14 amino acids. With V trimmed by 6 bases and J by 5 bases, 6 bases remained unmatched. Germline V gives CDR1 MNHEY, CDR2 SVGEGT.

The chain has TRBV6-2 or TRBV6-3 and TRBJ2-7; 9 bases match TRBD2. The length of the CDR3 is 16 residues. Per germline, CDR1 MNHEY and CDR2 SVGEGT. With V trimmed by 4 bases and J by 0 bases, 7 bases remained unmatched. CDR3 nucleotide sequence: TGTGCCAGCAGTTCTTTTAGCGGGAGAACCTCCTACGAGCAGTACTTC. Its translation is CASSSFSGRTSYEQYF.

V is TRBV4-1 and J is TRBJ1-2; weak D call: TRBD1 (6 bases). In germline, CDR1 is MGHRA, CDR2 YSYEKL. The V end lost 3 bases, the J end lost 8 bases, and 13 bases lay between the germline ends. CDR3 length: 13 residues. This CDR3 is CASSQDSTLGYTF. CDR3 sequence (DNA): TGCGCCAGCAGCCAGGACAGTACCTTAGGCTACACCTTC.

J is TRBJ2-5 and V is TRBV7-6; maybe TRBD2 (7 bases). The V and J ends lost 5 bases and 3 bases respectively, with 19 bases between them. The CDR3 extends over 16 amino acids. Germline V lookup: CDR1 SGHVS, CDR2 FNYEAQ. The DNA for the CDR3 is TGTGCCAGCAGCCCTTCGGGGGCGGGGGTGAAAGAGACCCAGTACTTC. Translating gives CASSPSGAGVKETQYF.

The V call is TRBV19, the J call TRBJ2-2, with D perhaps matching TRBD1 (6 bases). The CDR3 extends over 15 amino acids. CDR1 is LNHDA and CDR2 is SQIVND in the germline V gene (reference sequence). The V end was cut by 2 bases, the J end by 3 bases, with 10 bases between. The CDR3 reads CASSITYRDTGELFF. CDR3 nucleotide sequence: TGTGCCAGTAGTATAACCTACAGGGACACCGGGGAGCTGTTTTTT.

This sequence joins TRBV5-1 and TRBJ2-1; D remains ambiguous. V was trimmed by 1 base and J by 4 bases, leaving 3 bases between them. Germline loops: CDR1 SGHRS, CDR2 YFSETQ. The CDR3 sequence is 12 residues long. The CDR3 nucleotides read TGCGCCAGCAGCTTGCCTTACAATGAGCAGTTCTTC. It is translated as CASSLPYNEQFF.

The CDR3 is CASSLGHLRETQYF. The CDR3 nucleotides read TGTGCCAGCAGCCTTGGACACCTCAGGGAGACCCAGTACTTC. V and J are TRBV9 and TRBJ2-5, with D perhaps TRBD1 (5 bases). The CDR3 contains 14 residues. Trimming took off 4 bases at V and 5 bases at J, with 15 bases between the two ends. In germline, CDR1 is SGDLS, CDR2 YYNGEE. Variable domain in full (rest from reference TRBV9 and TRBJ2-5): DSGVTQTPKHLITATGQRVTLRCSPRSGDLSVYWYQQSLDQGLQFLIQYYNGEERAKGNILERFSAQQFPDLHSELNLSSLELGDSALYFCASSLGHLRETQYFGPGTRLLVL.

The genes are TRBV30 and TRBJ2-7; 8 bases agree with TRBD1. This CDR3 has 12 residues. V lost 3 bases to trimming and J lost 6 bases; unmatched junction nucleotides: 4. The germline V gene encodes CDR1 GTSNPN and CDR2 SVGIG (reference sequence). The CDR3 DNA sequence: TGTGCCTGGAGGGACAGGGTGTCCGAGCAGTACTTC. Its translation: CAWRDRVSEQYF.

This rearrangement joins TRBV27 to TRBJ1-2; 9 nucleotides agree with TRBD1. Trimming cost V 6 bases and J 3 bases; bases outside gene matches: 2. CDR3 length: 13 amino acids. Germline CDR1 is MNHEY and CDR2 is SMNVEV (reference sequence). CDR3 region: CASSRTGDYGYTF. CDR3 nucleotide sequence: TGTGCCAGCAGCCGGACAGGGGACTATGGCTACACCTTC.

The rearrangement joins TRBV7-9 to TRBJ1-5; 7 positions match TRBD1. CDR3 length: 14 amino acids. The ends lost 5 bases at V and 6 bases at J; junction bases unmatched: 7. Looked up from germline, CDR1 is SEHNR and CDR2 is FQNEAQ (reference sequence). The CDR3 DNA is TGTGCCAGCAGCGCCGACAGGGTGGGTCAGCCCCAGCATTTT. This gives the protein CASSADRVGQPQHF.

The rearrangement links TRBV7-8 to TRBJ1-2; no clear D. The V end was cut by 4 bases, the J end by 4 bases, with 13 bases between. There are 14 residues in the CDR3. CDR1 and CDR2 (germline): SGHVS, FQNEAQ. The DNA for the CDR3 is TGTGCCAGCAGCTCGAAGATGTCGGGCTATGGCTACACCTTC. Its protein product is CASSSKMSGYGYTF.

J is TRBJ2-3 and V is TRBV25-1; a weak D match, TRBD1 (6 bases). This CDR3 is 16 amino acids long. Trimming left V 6 bases short and J 1 base short, with 17 bases between. The germline V gene encodes CDR1 MGHDK and CDR2 SYGVNS. The CDR3 sequence is CASRGFDRWGTDTQYF. In nucleotides, the CDR3 is TGTGCCAGCAGGGGCTTTGACAGGTGGGGCACAGATACGCAGTATTTT.